This TCR beta chain was documented in a study of blood T cell repertoires in COVID-19 (dated by TCRdb to about 2020). Study-level background: Collaborator samples came from the United States, Italy and Spain and covered acute and convalescent phases of COVID-19. Sample metadata almost always included a de-identified subject ID, COVID-19 status, age in years and sex. A freely available public database, intended as a resource for researchers studying the immune response to SARS-CoV-2, is where the repertoires were released. Deeply sampled blood TCRbeta repertoires from subjects exposed to, actively infected with, or recovered from COVID-19 were included in the dataset. HLA class I and class II types, where available, came from metadata supplied by the sample provider rather than from assay-based typing. The prospective study material was composed of cDNA or gDNA derived from T cells, B-cell-depleted T cells, or PBMCs. Samples came from the ongoing ImmuneRACE study (first 160 participants) plus 1,254 subjects from 6 global collaborators.

Each collaborating institution followed its own protocols to collect whole blood in K2EDTA tubes. Collaborator samples were shipped for TCRbeta analysis as frozen whole blood, isolated PBMCs, or DNA extracted from either sample type. Broader findings and caveats from the paper: The amount of clinical and demographic metadata varied by source and participant and was provided uncurated.

The immunoSEQ Assay, a bias-controlled multiplex PCR, was used to amplify TCRbeta CDR3 regions from genomic DNA. The paper's data handling went like this. The number of nucleated cells in each sample was estimated by amplification of reference gene primers within the assay. To quantify the absolute abundance of each unique TCRbeta CDR3 rearrangement, sequence reads were collapsed and filtered. For each sample, productive Simpson clonality was calculated by taking the square root of Simpson's diversity index across productive rearrangements. Not all clones reach the TCRdb copy of this immuneACCESS table, which keeps in-frame sequences only. Checked studies attribute under half of the gap to unresolved V genes and leave the rest unexplained. The DNA was the basis for D and trimming; V, J and clone size are from that table. The sample table contains 75,000 to 100,000 clones; only one count was recorded for around nine tenths of them. The top ten constitute 1.5% to 2% of the sample.

A word on this clone: Its antigen target is currently unknown. It has no much larger one-base neighbor in the sample; base qualities were not kept.

The cysteine opens and the phenylalanine closes a CDR3 of 14 amino acids. The retained sequence is limited to the CDR3, 42 bases, with the frame set at the first base. Relative to germline, V is missing 3 bases and J is missing 4 bases, with 3 bases of the junction outside any gene match. CDR1 and CDR2 are drawn from the germline V gene: SGHDT, YYEEEE. The sequenced sample consisted of peripheral blood. The sequence was obtained from a man of 80 years or more with acute or convalescent COVID-19. The chain is made from TRBV5-6 and TRBJ2-2; 7 bases in the junction line up with TRBD2. The CDR3 amino acid sequence is: CASSWEGVTGELFF. The DNA reads as follows: TGTGCCAGCAGCTGGGAGGGTGTCACCGGGGAGCTGTTTTTT.